The 7 T cell receptor beta chains presented below share a single source sample, sequenced in a study of cytomegalovirus exposure and HLA in healthy donors. The PCR contained 60 Vbeta and 13 Jbeta primers. TCRdb keeps only in-frame clones here, not all; method: immunoSEQ multiplex PCR. The sample data list 110,000 to 150,000 clones. Sequenced material: PBMCs. The receptor set was obtained from a male donor in good health and CMV-seronegative.

The rearrangement links TRBV19 to TRBJ2-7; TRBD1 matches at 12 bases. J lost 6 bases, V lost 3 bases, and 3 bases had no gene match. The CDR3 is 14 amino acids. CDR1 and CDR2 (germline): LNHDA, SQIVND (reference sequence). The CDR3 DNA sequence: TGTGCCAGTAGTATCCGGGACAGGGGGCGCGAGCAGTACTTC. Protein sequence: CASSIRDRGREQYF.

The rearrangement joins TRBV2 to TRBJ1-3; 9 bases fit TRBD1. From germline, CDR1 is SNHLY and CDR2 FYNNEI. J gave up 2 bases and V 6 bases, and 11 bases lay outside the gene matches. The CDR3 covers 17 residues. CDR3 sequence (DNA): TGTGCCAGCAGGGAATCGGCCCGGGACAGGGCTGGAAACACCATATATTTT. It yields the protein CASRESARDRAGNTIYF.

The J gene is TRBJ1-4, the V gene TRBV2, with D possibly TRBD1 on 5 matching bases. V was trimmed by 7 bases and J by 4 bases, leaving 13 bases between them. Germline CDR1 SNHLY, CDR2 FYNNEI. The CDR3 is 14 amino acids. The CDR3 nucleotides read TGTGCCAGCATCCGAGGGACTTATAATGAAAAACTGTTTTTT. Translated: CASIRGTYNEKLFF.

The CDR3: CASSSRSSSYGYTF. The CDR3 nucleotides are TGTGCCAGCAGCTCCCGGTCAAGTTCCTATGGCTACACCTTC. This chain uses TRBV13 with TRBJ1-2; D not certain. V gave up 4 bases and J gave up 4 bases, with 13 bases separating them. Germline assignment: CDR1 PRHDT and CDR2 FYEKMQ (reference sequence). The CDR3 length is 14 residues.

The gene calls are TRBV6-1 and TRBJ1-4; 8 bases line up with TRBD1. CDR3 length: 15 amino acids. Germline values: CDR1 MNHNS, CDR2 SASEGT. V shed 3 bases and J 4 bases; nucleotides not matched to a gene: 4. CDR3 nucleotides: TGTGCCAGCAGTGAGGGGACAGGCGGTAATGAAAAACTGTTTTTT. Its translation: CASSEGTGGNEKLFF.

The V gene is TRBV15, the J gene TRBJ2-3; TRBD2 matches 8 bases. The trim removed 1 base at V and 2 bases at J, leaving 5 bases unmatched. This CDR3 has 16 residues. Per germline, CDR1 LNHNV and CDR2 YYDKDF (reference sequence). CDR3 amino acids: CATSRAPAGDTDTQYF. DNA for the CDR3: TGTGCCACCAGCAGAGCACCAGCGGGGGACACAGATACGCAGTATTTT.

The genes are TRBV19 and TRBJ1-1; no clear D. Germline V gene sequence: CDR1 LNHDA, CDR2 SQIVND (reference sequence). The CDR3 is made up of 13 amino acids. Trimming took 2 bases from V and 7 from J, leaving 11 bases between them. CDR3 loop: CASSIRGPSEAFF. Here the CDR3 DNA reads TGTGCCAGTAGTATAAGAGGTCCCAGTGAAGCTTTCTTT.